This T cell receptor beta chain is drawn from a study of shared clonotypes between healthy human individuals. Study-wide background: Researchers assigned three CD4 naive, three CD4 memory, two CD8 naive and one CD8 memory plate to each donor.

V dropped 1 base and J dropped 12 bases, with 20 bases sitting between them. This CDR3 region has 15 residues. CDR1 is SGHTS, CDR2 YDEGEE, per germline. Under the authors' procedure: Junction-only immunoSEQ data arrived without quality scores, meaning filtering differed. Sequencing was performed with immunoSEQ multiplex PCR; in TCRdb, only in-frame clones are kept and a portion is missing. That table is the source of V, J and clone size, and D and trimming were worked out from the DNA. This table holds nearly 1,000,000 clones, over 60% found once. The specimen sequenced was memory CD4+ T cells sorted from blood. Subset: CD45RA-negative fraction. This sequence was found in a young man in good health. The V call is TRBV5-8, the J call TRBJ1-5, with D hard to call. The CDR3 DNA is TGTGCCAGCAGCTTGATAGAGGGTTTTTCGGCGGGCCAGCATTTT. Encoded protein: CASSLIEGFSAGQHF.